These T cell receptor beta chains were read from a single sample in a study of T cell repertoires in cytomegalovirus infection. TCRdb reprocessed the reads via MiXCR and lists one record per CDR3 protein. The profile shows about 200,000 distinct CDR3 sequences, about a tenth of them singletons. The sequenced sample was PBMCs. The receptor source for this set is a human donor in good health (CMV status not recorded). Some clones in this sample may be carry-over from other donors' samples. Each CDR3 is given with its conserved first and last residue. The D gene is left open where the match is weak. For some rows the clone size is stated as once, few or many, or as a class when expanded; others skip it.

D	size	V	J	CDR3	DNA
-	many	TRBV15	TRBJ2-1	CATSRAGTPLTYNEQFF	TGTGCCACCAGCAGGGCCGGGACTCCACTTACCTACAATGAGCAGTTCTTC
TRBD1	many	TRBV25-1	TRBJ1-2	CASSSTGDRVSGGYTF	TGTGCCAGCAGCTCAACGGGGGACAGGGTAAGCGGTGGCTACACCTTC
-	-	TRBV11-2	TRBJ1-1	CASSYYQNRDRDTEAFF	TGTGCCAGCAGCTACTACCAGAACAGGGATCGGGACACTGAAGCTTTCTTT
-	many	TRBV6-2/TRBV6-3	TRBJ1-1	CASRYKAEAFF	TGTGCCAGCAGGTACAAGGCTGAAGCTTTCTTT
-	-	TRBV7-9	TRBJ2-7	CASSVDFYSYEQYF	TGTGCCAGCAGCGTTGACTTCTACTCCTACGAGCAGTACTTC
-	many	TRBV6-2/TRBV6-3	TRBJ2-1	CASSLDSFSAYNEQFF	TGTGCCAGCAGCTTGGACAGTTTCTCCGCTTACAATGAGCAGTTCTTC
TRBD1	few	TRBV12-3/TRBV12-4	TRBJ1-5	CASSRTGNNQPQHF	TGTGCCAGCAGTCGGACAGGGAATAATCAGCCCCAGCATTTT
-	-	TRBV5-4	TRBJ2-1	CASSLDSIQAGKQFF	TGTGCCAGCAGCCTAGATTCGATCCAAGCGGGTAAGCAGTTCTTC
TRBD1	many	TRBV7-9	TRBJ1-4	CASSQRQGGEKLFF	TGTGCCAGCAGCCAGAGACAGGGCGGCGAAAAACTGTTTTTT
-	-	TRBV2	TRBJ1-1	CASSDSKLRTDGTLEAFF	TGTGCCAGCAGTGATTCCAAGCTAAGGACGGATGGGACCCTTGAAGCTTTCTTT
-	-	TRBV29-1	TRBJ2-2	CSVDGRNTGELFF	TGCAGCGTTGACGGAAGGAACACCGGGGAGCTGTTTTTT
TRBD2	few	TRBV5-6	TRBJ2-5	CASSPTPGGGETQYF	TGTGCCAGCAGCCCGACCCCAGGCGGGGGAGAGACCCAGTACTTC
TRBD1	few	TRBV29-1	TRBJ2-3	CSTVGQSTDTQYF	TGCAGCACCGTGGGACAGAGCACAGATACGCAGTATTTT
-	few	TRBV18	TRBJ1-1	CASSPPSPGNTEAFF	TGTGCCAGCTCACCACCGTCCCCGGGGAACACTGAAGCTTTCTTT
-	few	TRBV20-1	TRBJ2-1	CSAKAGLNEQFF	TGCAGTGCGAAAGCCGGGTTAAATGAGCAGTTCTTC
-	few	TRBV19	TRBJ1-5	CASSKPTAFSNQPQHF	TGTGCCAGTAGTAAACCGACAGCTTTTAGCAATCAGCCCCAGCATTTT
-	-	TRBV2	TRBJ2-4	CASRFADIQYF	TGTGCCAGCAGGTTCGCAGACATTCAGTACTTC
-	many	TRBV28	TRBJ1-2	CAIGPQGQSYGYTF	TGTGCCATCGGCCCCCAGGGGCAGAGCTATGGCTACACCTTC
-	many	TRBV14	TRBJ1-2	CASSQVMYSGYTF	TGTGCCAGCAGCCAAGTGATGTACAGTGGCTACACCTTC
-	few	TRBV7-2	TRBJ1-1	CATEQDTNTEAFF	TGTGCCACGGAACAGGACACGAACACTGAAGCTTTCTTT
-	many	TRBV29-1	TRBJ1-1	CSDVVEPKTEAFF	TGCAGCGATGTGGTTGAGCCGAAAACTGAAGCTTTCTTT
TRBD1	many	TRBV7-2	TRBJ2-7	CASSARTGDAYEQYF	TGTGCCAGCAGCGCCCGGACAGGGGATGCCTACGAGCAGTACTTC
-	-	TRBV20-1	TRBJ2-5	CSASITQAVETQYF	TGCAGTGCTAGTATCACCCAGGCGGTAGAGACCCAGTACTTC
-	few	TRBV23-1	TRBJ2-4	CASHGSRTIKNIQYF	TGCGCCAGCCATGGATCGAGGACTATAAAAAACATTCAGTACTTC